This entry lists 4 T cell receptor beta chains sequenced from one sample in a study of human T cells and chemical hapten exposure. Each CDR3 protein gets one entry after TCRdb re-called the RACE reads with MiXCR. The sample lists 100,000 to 150,000 distinct CDR3 sequences, approximately 9.5% seen once, with roughly 2% in the top ten. The time point: healthy volunteer bleed at 2 weeks. Extraction yielded total RNA from whole blood (unfractionated). What was sequenced was whole blood. Receptors originate from a male donor in good health. Some clones in this sample may be carry-over from other donors' samples.

This rearrangement joins TRBV9 to TRBJ1-6; D is ambiguous. CDR3 size: 15 residues. V was clipped by 0 bases and J by 8 bases, with 12 bases between them. Germline values: CDR1 SGDLS, CDR2 YYNGEE. Here the CDR3 reads CASSVAGRNHSPLHF. The CDR3 DNA follows: TGTGCCAGCAGCGTAGCGGGCAGGAACCATTCACCCCTCCACTTT.

V gene TRBV2 combines with J gene TRBJ1-2; the D is unclear. CDR3 length equals 11 residues. The germline V gene encodes CDR1 SNHLY and CDR2 FYNNEI. Trimming shortened V by 2 bases and J by 7 bases, and 5 bases separated the two germline ends. CDR3 DNA: TGTGCCAGCAGTGAACCAGGTGGCTACACCTTC. It yields the protein CASSEPGGYTF.

This clonotype was picked up a small number of times. V gene TRBV9 combines with J gene TRBJ1-5, with TRBD1 identical over 8 bases. Germline values: CDR1 SGDLS, CDR2 YYNGEE. V lost 4 bases, J lost 3 bases, and 6 bases stayed unmatched. The CDR3 sequence is 15 residues long. CDR3 loop: CASSSTGAYNQPQHF. For the CDR3, the DNA is TGTGCCAGCAGCTCGACAGGGGCGTACAATCAGCCCCAGCATTTT.

This clonotype was detected only a few times. V and J are TRBV20-1 and TRBJ2-2; D tentatively reads TRBD1 or TRBD2 (5 bases each). Deletions cut 3 bases from V and 4 bases from J, with 12 bases between. Germline assignment: CDR1 DFQATT and CDR2 SNEGSKA (reference sequence). The CDR3 covers 14 residues. This chain's CDR3 is CSARGEKVTGELFF. The DNA for the CDR3 is TGCAGTGCTAGGGGGGAGAAAGTCACCGGGGAGCTGTTTTTT.